This record concerns one T cell receptor (beta chain) sequence. No antigen is known for it. The data derive from a study of T cell responses to AZD1222 COVID-19 vaccine. Overall study results and limits: The CD4 TCRs associated with vaccination extended across spike and predominated at 160-218 and 743-854. Nearly half of unique spike-specific TCRs reportedly avoided B.1.351 and B.1.1.7 mutated regions. Donors, mostly white British, included more females; clonal diversity was possibly underestimated.

The data were produced by immunoSEQ multiplex PCR, yet TCRdb's version contains in-frame clones alone and is incomplete. The repertoire holds some 140,000 clones, with roughly 90% as singletons. V lost 3 bases to trimming and J lost 1 base, with 10 bases between them. Germline lookup yields CDR1 MNHEY and CDR2 SMNVEV (reference sequence). This CDR3 has 15 amino acids. Material: peripheral blood, obtained on day 0 of AZD1222 vaccination. The sequence was collected from an adult in good health. The V call is TRBV27, the J call TRBJ1-5; a possible D gene is TRBD1 (5 bases). CDR3 nucleotide sequence: TGTGCCAGCAGTTTGTCGGGGCAGAGCAATCAGCCCCAGCATTTT. This encodes CASSLSGQSNQPQHF.